Sequencing of this TCR beta chain was carried out in a study of CD8+CD57+ T cells in acquired aplastic anemia. Study context: Sorted CD4+ plus CD8+ cells gave DNA averaging about 3.2 ug. There were about 10.8 million reads, on average, for CD4+ cells from healthy donors.

CDR3 and TCR beta VDJ profiling relied on genomic DNA as the template. A single record per CDR3 protein comes from TCRdb applying MiXCR to the reads. Among roughly 160,000 distinct CDR3 sequences, about three fifths were seen once, and the ten largest hold 45%. For this clonotype: Its antigen remains unknown. It is likely a read error, because the conserved phenylalanine at the end of the CDR3 is missing. No DNA is shown, since the ends of the CDR3 on it are uncertain; the CDR3 is the one TCRdb lists.

Ends included, the CDR3 has 11 residues. The germline CDR1 and CDR2 sequences are DFQATT and SNEGSKA (reference sequence). General observations from the study: Patients and controls shared nearly 30 CD8+ CDR3 sequences, which appeared highly expressed in patients and within their immunodominant clones. CD8+ Simpson's diversity did not differ significantly between patients and controls.

The sample consisted of sorted CD4+, CD8+, or CD8+CD57+ T cells (not recorded which) from PBMCs. The chain recombines TRBV20-1 with TRBJ2-7. This TCR was recovered from a human donor in good health. CDR3 in amino acids: CSAEGRRLKTL.